This T cell receptor beta chain was identified in a study of blood T cell repertoires in COVID-19. Study as a whole: The cDNA or gDNA used as material had been derived from T cells, B-cell-depleted T cells, or PBMCs.

The authors' processing: Reference gene primer amplification in the assay estimated nucleated cell counts. The assay was immunoSEQ multiplex PCR, and TCRdb's table has in-frame clones only and misses some. The V and J calls and clone size are taken from that table; D and trimming were inferred from the DNA. The sample includes roughly 41,000 clones, more than 70% seen only once; the top ten take about 4.8%. The CDR3 contains 12 residues. CDR1 is SGHTS and CDR2 is YDEGEE in the germline V gene. The V end lost 0 bases, the J end lost 8 bases, and 3 bases lay between the germline ends. The rearrangement uses TRBV5-8 and TRBJ1-6; D is uncertain. Sequenced sample: peripheral blood. The clonotype was recovered from a human donor in a cohort sampled during active COVID-19. CDR3 amino acids: CASSLGDSPLHF. CDR3 nucleotides: TGTGCCAGCAGCTTGGGAGATTCACCCCTCCACTTT.